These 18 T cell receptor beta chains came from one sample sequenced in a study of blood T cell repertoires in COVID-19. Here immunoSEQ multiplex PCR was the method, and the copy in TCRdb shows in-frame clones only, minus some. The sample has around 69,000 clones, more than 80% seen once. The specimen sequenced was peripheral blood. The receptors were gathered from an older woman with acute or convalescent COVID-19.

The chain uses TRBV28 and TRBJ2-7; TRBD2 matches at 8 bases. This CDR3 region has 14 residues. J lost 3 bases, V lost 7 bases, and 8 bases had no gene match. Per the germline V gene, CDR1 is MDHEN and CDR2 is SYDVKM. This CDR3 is CASTPGGSIYEQYF. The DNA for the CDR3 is TGTGCCAGCACCCCGGGGGGGTCTATCTACGAGCAGTACTTC.

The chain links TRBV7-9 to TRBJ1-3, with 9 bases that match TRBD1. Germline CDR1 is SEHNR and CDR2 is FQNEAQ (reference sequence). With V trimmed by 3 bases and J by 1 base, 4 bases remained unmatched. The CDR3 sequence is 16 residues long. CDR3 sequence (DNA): TGTGCCAGCAGCTTTCTACAGGGGGCATCTGGAAACACCATATATTTT. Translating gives CASSFLQGASGNTIYF.

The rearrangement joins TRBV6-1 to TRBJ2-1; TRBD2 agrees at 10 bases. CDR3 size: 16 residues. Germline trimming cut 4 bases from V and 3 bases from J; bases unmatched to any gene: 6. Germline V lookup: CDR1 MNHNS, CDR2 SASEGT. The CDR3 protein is CASSAPAGGLYNEQFF. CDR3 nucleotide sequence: TGTGCCAGCAGTGCCCCAGCGGGAGGGCTCTACAATGAGCAGTTCTTC.

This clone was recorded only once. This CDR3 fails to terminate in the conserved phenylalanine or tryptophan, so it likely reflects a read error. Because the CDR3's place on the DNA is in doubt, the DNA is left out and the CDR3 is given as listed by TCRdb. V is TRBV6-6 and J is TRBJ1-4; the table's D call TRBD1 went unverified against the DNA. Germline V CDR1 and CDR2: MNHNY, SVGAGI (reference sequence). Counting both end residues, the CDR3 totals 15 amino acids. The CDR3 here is CASRSGHTGDRGLSY.

The CDR3 coding sequence is TGTGCCAGCAGCGTACAAAGGGACAGGGGACCGGGAAACACCATATATTTT. Translated: CASSVQRDRGPGNTIYF. The gene calls are TRBV9 and TRBJ1-3, with 10 positions matching TRBD1. This CDR3 has 17 amino acids. Trimming cost V 1 base and J 4 bases; bases outside gene matches: 8. Germline V gene lookup returns CDR1 SGDLS and CDR2 YYNGEE.

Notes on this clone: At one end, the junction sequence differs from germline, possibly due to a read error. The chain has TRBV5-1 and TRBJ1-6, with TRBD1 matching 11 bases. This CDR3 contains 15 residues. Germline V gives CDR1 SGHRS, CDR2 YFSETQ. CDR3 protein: CPSSWGGQGDSPLHF. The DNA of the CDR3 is TGCCCCAGCAGCTGGGGGGGACAGGGGGATTCACCCCTCCACTTT.

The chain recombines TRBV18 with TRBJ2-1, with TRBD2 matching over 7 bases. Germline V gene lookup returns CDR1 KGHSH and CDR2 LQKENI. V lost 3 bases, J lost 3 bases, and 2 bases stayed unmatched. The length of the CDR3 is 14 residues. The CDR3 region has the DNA TGTGCCAGCTCACCCTCTAGCGGCTACAATGAGCAGTTCTTC. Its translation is CASSPSSGYNEQFF. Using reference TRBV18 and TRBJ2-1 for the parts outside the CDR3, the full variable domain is NAGVMQNPRHLVRRRGQEARLRCSPMKGHSHVYWYRQLPEEGLKFMVYLQKENIIDESGMPKERFSAEFPKEGPSILRIQQVVRGDSAAYFCASSPSSGYNEQFFGPGTRLTVL.

The CDR3 sequence is CASSFSGIGYEQYF. CDR3 bases: TGTGCCAGCAGCTTTAGCGGGATAGGGTACGAGCAGTACTTC. The V gene is TRBV11-3, the J gene TRBJ2-7, with TRBD2 matching 8 bases. CDR1 SGHNT and CDR2 YENEEA come from the germline V gene. Trimming at V came to 3 bases and at J to 4 bases, leaving 5 bases not matched to a gene. The CDR3 has 14 residues.

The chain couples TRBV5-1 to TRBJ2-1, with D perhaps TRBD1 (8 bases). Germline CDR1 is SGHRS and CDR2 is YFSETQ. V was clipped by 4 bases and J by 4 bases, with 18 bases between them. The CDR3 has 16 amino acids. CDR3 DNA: TGCGCCAGCAGCAGGGGGGGACAGGAGTTTTACAATGAGCAGTTCTTC. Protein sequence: CASSRGGQEFYNEQFF.

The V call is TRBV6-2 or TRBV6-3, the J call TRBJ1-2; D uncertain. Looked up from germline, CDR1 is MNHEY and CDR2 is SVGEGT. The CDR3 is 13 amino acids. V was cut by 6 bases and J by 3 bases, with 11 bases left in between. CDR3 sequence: CASSPVPDYGYTF. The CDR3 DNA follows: TGTGCCAGCAGCCCAGTCCCGGACTATGGCTACACCTTC.

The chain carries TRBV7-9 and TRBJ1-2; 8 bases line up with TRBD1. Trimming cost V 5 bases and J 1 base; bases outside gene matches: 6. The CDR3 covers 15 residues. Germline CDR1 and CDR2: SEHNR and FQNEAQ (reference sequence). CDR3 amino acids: CASSQGQANNYGYTF. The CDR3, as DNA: TGTGCCAGCAGCCAGGGACAGGCGAATAACTATGGCTACACCTTC. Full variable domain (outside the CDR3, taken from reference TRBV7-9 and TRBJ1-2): DTGVSQNPRHKITKRGQNVTFRCDPISEHNRLYWYRQTLGQGPEFLTYFQNEAQLEKSRLLSDRFSAERPKGSFSTLEIQRTEQGDSAMYLCASSQGQANNYGYTFGSGTRLTVV.

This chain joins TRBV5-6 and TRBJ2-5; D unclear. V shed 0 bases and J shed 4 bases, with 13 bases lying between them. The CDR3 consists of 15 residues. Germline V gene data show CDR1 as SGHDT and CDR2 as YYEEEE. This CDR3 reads CASSLVVRVGETQYF. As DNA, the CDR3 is TGTGCCAGCAGCTTGGTAGTCCGGGTCGGAGAGACCCAGTACTTC.

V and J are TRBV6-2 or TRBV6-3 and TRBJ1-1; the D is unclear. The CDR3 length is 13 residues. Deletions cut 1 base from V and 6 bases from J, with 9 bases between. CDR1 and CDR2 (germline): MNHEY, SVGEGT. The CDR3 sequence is CASSYWGAAEAFF. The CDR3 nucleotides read TGTGCCAGCAGTTACTGGGGAGCTGCTGAAGCTTTCTTT.

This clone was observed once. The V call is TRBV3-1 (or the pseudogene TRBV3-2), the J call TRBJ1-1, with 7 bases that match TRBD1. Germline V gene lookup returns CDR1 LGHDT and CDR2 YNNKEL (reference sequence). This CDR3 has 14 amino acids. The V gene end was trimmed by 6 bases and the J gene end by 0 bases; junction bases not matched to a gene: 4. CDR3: CASSYRGVNTEAFF. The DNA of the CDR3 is TGTGCCAGCAGTTACAGGGGAGTGAACACTGAAGCTTTCTTT.

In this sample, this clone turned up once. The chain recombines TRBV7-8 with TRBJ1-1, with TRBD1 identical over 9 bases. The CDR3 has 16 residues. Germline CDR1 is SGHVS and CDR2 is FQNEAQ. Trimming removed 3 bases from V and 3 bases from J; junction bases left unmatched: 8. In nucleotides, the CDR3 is TGTGCCAGCAGCTTGCATGGGACAGGGCTCTACACTGAAGCTTTCTTT. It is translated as CASSLHGTGLYTEAFF.

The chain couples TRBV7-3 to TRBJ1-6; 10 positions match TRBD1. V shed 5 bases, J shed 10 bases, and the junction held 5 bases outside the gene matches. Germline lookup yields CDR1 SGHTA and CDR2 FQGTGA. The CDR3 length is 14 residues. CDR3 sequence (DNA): TGTGCCAGCAGCCGGGACAGGGGCGGCTCACCCCTCCACTTT. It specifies CASSRDRGGSPLHF.

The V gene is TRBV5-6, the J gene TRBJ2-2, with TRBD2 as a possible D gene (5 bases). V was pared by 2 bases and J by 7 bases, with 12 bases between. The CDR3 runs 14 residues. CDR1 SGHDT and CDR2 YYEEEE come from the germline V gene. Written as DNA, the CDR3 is TGTGCCAGCAGCTTTAGAAGCGCGGGCGGGGAGCTGTTTTTT. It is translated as CASSFRSAGGELFF.

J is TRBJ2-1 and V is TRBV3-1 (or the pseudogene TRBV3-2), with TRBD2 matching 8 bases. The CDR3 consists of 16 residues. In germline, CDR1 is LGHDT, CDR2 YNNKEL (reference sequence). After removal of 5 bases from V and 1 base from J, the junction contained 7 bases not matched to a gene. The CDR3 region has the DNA TGTGCCAGCAGCTTTATAGCGGGGAAATCCTACAATGAGCAGTTCTTC. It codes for CASSFIAGKSYNEQFF.